These T cell receptor beta chains were read from a single sample in a study of regulatory T cells in long-lasting Graves disease. MiXCR was run by TCRdb on the multiplex PCR reads, yielding one entry per CDR3 protein. The table lists 540,000 or so distinct CDR3 sequences, roughly 12% of them singletons. These sequences were also reported in another study, on T cells in Graves' hyperthyroidism and ophthalmopathy.

Sequences were derived from peripheral blood mononuclear cells (PBMCs), sampled at new diagnosis, from a patient treated with antithyroid drugs. The receptors come from a man in his thirties or forties with Graves disease. Each CDR3 is given with its conserved first and last residue. The D gene is left open where the match is weak. Part of the rows lack a size; the others show once, few, many or a class for expanded clones.

NA NA TRBJ2-7 TRBV7-2 CASSMTLEQYF TGTGCCAGCAGCATGACCCTCGAGCAGTACTTC
NA NA TRBJ2-2 TRBV10-3 CATSGTENTGELFF TGTGCCACCTCCGGGACGGAAAACACCGGGGAGCTGTTTTTT
TRBD1 many TRBJ2-3 TRBV2 CASRTGSSDTQYF TGTGCCAGCCGGACAGGTTCTTCAGATACGCAGTATTTT
TRBD2 many TRBJ2-3 TRBV12-3/TRBV12-4 CASTDGTSGSTDTQYF TGTGCCAGCACCGACGGGACTAGCGGGAGTACAGATACGCAGTATTTT
NA NA TRBJ2-6 TRBV5-4 CASSHSGGGPGANVLTF TGTGCCAGCAGCCATAGCGGAGGGGGCCCTGGGGCCAACGTCCTGACTTTC
TRBD1 many TRBJ2-2 TRBV5-1 CASRTGSTGVGTGELFF TGCGCCAGCAGGACCGGGTCGACAGGGGTCGGCACCGGGGAGCTGTTTTTT
NA NA TRBJ2-3 TRBV24-1 CATKGSTDTQYF TGTGCCACCAAGGGAAGCACAGATACGCAGTATTTT
NA NA TRBJ1-5 TRBV13 CASSLSSVRDQPQHF TGTGCCAGCAGCTTATCCTCGGTCCGTGATCAGCCCCAGCATTTT
NA many TRBJ1-1 TRBV10-3 CAISEWVDRLTEAFF TGTGCCATCAGTGAATGGGTCGACAGACTCACTGAAGCTTTCTTT
NA many TRBJ2-2 TRBV2 CASSVSMNTGELFF TGTGCCAGCAGTGTTTCTATGAACACCGGGGAGCTGTTTTTT
NA many TRBJ2-7 TRBV2 CASSDRAAGVYEQYF TGTGCCAGCAGTGACAGAGCGGCAGGGGTCTACGAGCAGTACTTC
TRBD2 many TRBJ2-7 TRBV20-1 CSARSSGRESGAYEQYF TGCAGTGCTAGATCGAGCGGGAGAGAGAGTGGCGCCTACGAGCAGTACTTC
NA few TRBJ2-1 TRBV7-2 CASSLEAPTDNEQFF TGTGCCAGCAGCTTAGAAGCCCCTACGGACAATGAGCAGTTCTTC
NA many TRBJ2-2 TRBV20-1 CSARPTAPLDTGELFF TGCAGTGCTCGCCCTACTGCCCCTTTGGACACCGGGGAGCTGTTTTTT
NA many TRBJ2-5 TRBV12-3/TRBV12-4 CASSFAGGEETQYF TGTGCCAGCAGTTTTGCAGGGGGGGAAGAGACCCAGTACTTC
NA many TRBJ2-5 TRBV20-1 CSALLGGAIQETQYF TGCAGTGCGCTGCTTGGTGGGGCGATCCAAGAGACCCAGTACTTC
NA many TRBJ1-2 TRBV30 CAFRDTGGYGYTF TGTGCCTTCCGGGACACCGGTGGGTATGGCTACACCTTC
NA NA TRBJ2-3 TRBV7-2 CASSFRGSADTQYF TGTGCCAGCAGCTTCCGAGGGTCCGCAGATACGCAGTATTTT
NA few TRBJ2-7 TRBV5-1 CASSLVLPGSYEQYF TGCGCCAGCAGCTTGGTACTGCCTGGCTCCTACGAGCAGTACTTC
TRBD2 many TRBJ2-5 TRBV6-1 CASTKREEGETQYF TGTGCCAGCACCAAGCGGGAAGAGGGGGAGACCCAGTACTTC
NA few TRBJ2-5 TRBV7-8 CASRHQGMETQYF TGTGCCAGCAGACACCAGGGAATGGAGACCCAGTACTTC
NA few TRBJ1-5 TRBV7-9 CASSLGSRYSNQPQHF TGTGCCAGCAGCTTAGGGTCCAGATATAGCAATCAGCCCCAGCATTTT
NA many TRBJ2-1 TRBV20-1 CSALDFEQFF TGCAGTGCTCTAGATTTTGAGCAGTTCTTC
NA few TRBJ2-7 TRBV5-1 CASSSTGRGYYEQYF TGCGCCAGCAGCTCGACAGGGAGGGGGTACTACGAGCAGTACTTC
NA NA TRBJ2-5 TRBV19 CASSMVGQTQYF TGTGCCAGTAGTATGGTAGGACAGACCCAGTACTTC
NA many TRBJ2-7 TRBV12-3/TRBV12-4 CASSFTTEWSSYEQYF TGTGCCAGCAGTTTTACCACAGAATGGAGCTCCTACGAGCAGTACTTC
NA many TRBJ2-5 TRBV6-1 CASGRVQETQYF TGTGCCAGCGGAAGAGTCCAAGAGACCCAGTACTTC
NA NA TRBJ1-1 TRBV7-8 CASSFSGGVMNTEAFF TGTGCCAGCAGCTTCTCGGGGGGGGTCATGAACACTGAAGCTTTCTTT
TRBD2 NA TRBJ2-7 TRBV20-1 CSAKVWGGEQYF TGCAGTGCTAAGGTCTGGGGGGGGGAGCAGTACTTC
NA many TRBJ2-3 TRBV10-1 CASRGRSPTDTQYF TGCGCCAGCAGGGGCAGGAGCCCAACAGATACGCAGTATTTT
NA many TRBJ2-3 TRBV11-2 CASSGYSGDTDTQYF TGTGCCAGCAGCGGGTATTCGGGCGACACAGATACGCAGTATTTT
TRBD2 NA TRBJ2-7 TRBV4-1 CASSQARPGLANYEQYF TGCGCCAGCAGCCAGGCTCGACCGGGACTAGCGAACTACGAGCAGTACTTC
TRBD1 many TRBJ1-1 TRBV20-1 CSAPDRANTEAFF TGCAGTGCCCCGGACAGGGCGAACACTGAAGCTTTCTTT
NA many TRBJ2-1 TRBV7-3 CASSLRGPLDNEQFF TGTGCCAGCAGCTTAAGAGGGCCTCTGGACAATGAGCAGTTCTTC
NA NA TRBJ1-5 TRBV19 CASRLEETQHF TGTGCCAGTAGGTTGGAGGAGACCCAGCATTTT
NA NA TRBJ2-5 TRBV24-1 CATSEGDSPMYF TGTGCCACCAGTGAAGGGGACTCCCCTATGTACTTC
NA NA TRBJ2-1 TRBV7-3 CASSLTGGGRNEQFF TGTGCCAGCAGCTTAACGGGAGGGGGCAGGAATGAGCAGTTCTTC
NA many TRBJ1-2 TRBV12-3/TRBV12-4 CASSSSYGYTF TGTGCCAGCAGCTCATCCTATGGCTACACCTTC
NA many TRBJ2-3 TRBV10-2 CASRTGHLTDTQYF TGCGCCAGCAGGACCGGGCACCTTACAGATACGCAGTATTTT
TRBD2 few TRBJ2-1 TRBV10-2 CASSGPFGLAGCEQFF TGCGCCAGCAGTGGGCCTTTTGGACTAGCGGGTTGTGAGCAGTTCTTC
NA few TRBJ1-4 TRBV19 CASSLPRDRDEKLFF TGTGCCAGTAGTCTCCCCCGGGACCGGGATGAAAAACTGTTTTTT
NA NA TRBJ1-3 TRBV19 CASSRGRQAISGNTIYF TGTGCCAGTAGCCGGGGGAGACAGGCGATCTCTGGAAACACCATATATTTT
TRBD1 NA TRBJ2-7 TRBV5-1 CTSSFRGSGYEQYF TGCACCAGCAGCTTCAGGGGGTCGGGCTACGAGCAGTACTTC
NA many TRBJ2-5 TRBV5-1 CASSGVGQETQYF TGCGCCAGCAGCGGGGTAGGCCAAGAGACCCAGTACTTC
TRBD1 many TRBJ2-4 TRBV7-2 CASSQGVGRYF TGTGCCAGCAGCCAGGGGGTAGGGAGGTACTTC
NA many TRBJ2-5 TRBV7-9 CASSLGRPGGTQYF TGTGCCAGCAGCTTAGGACGGCCTGGCGGGACCCAGTACTTC
NA many TRBJ2-1 TRBV6-1 CASHLGPPSYNEQFF TGTGCCAGCCACTTGGGGCCCCCCTCCTACAATGAGCAGTTCTTC
NA many TRBJ2-5 TRBV2 CASTQAFQGTQYF TGTGCCAGCACCCAAGCGTTTCAAGGGACCCAGTACTTC
NA NA TRBJ2-6 TRBV5-6 CASSSRRVRAGANVLTF TGTGCCAGCAGCTCCCGGCGTGTGAGGGCTGGGGCCAACGTCCTGACTTTC
NA many TRBJ2-5 TRBV11-2 CASRSFRGEQETQYF TGTGCCAGCCGGAGCTTCAGGGGGGAGCAAGAGACCCAGTACTTC
TRBD1 NA TRBJ2-7 TRBV18 CASSRRQGDYEQYF TGTGCCAGCTCACGACGACAGGGTGATTACGAGCAGTACTTC
TRBD2 many TRBJ2-1 TRBV20-1 CSAISGRYYNEQFF TGCAGTGCTATATCCGGGAGGTACTACAATGAGCAGTTCTTC
TRBD2 many TRBJ2-1 TRBV29-1 CSVGLAGGGSYNEQFF TGCAGCGTTGGACTAGCGGGAGGTGGGTCCTACAATGAGCAGTTCTTC
TRBD1 few TRBJ1-2 TRBV13 CASTPRGQGPYGYTF TGTGCCAGCACTCCCCGCGGACAGGGACCCTATGGCTACACCTTC
NA many TRBJ1-1 TRBV19 CATRVRARDTEAFF TGTGCCACGAGAGTTAGGGCCAGAGACACTGAAGCTTTCTTT
NA many TRBJ2-7 TRBV15 CATSSSDDTYEQYF TGTGCCACCAGCAGCTCCGACGATACCTACGAGCAGTACTTC
TRBD1 many TRBJ1-5 TRBV29-1 CSVIQGDLGQPQHF TGCAGCGTCATACAGGGGGACTTAGGGCAGCCCCAGCATTTT
TRBD2 many TRBJ2-1 TRBV9 CASSPGLAGGTSWF TGTGCCAGCAGCCCAGGACTAGCGGGAGGTACCAGTTGGTTC
TRBD1 NA TRBJ1-1 TRBV5-1 CASSLRDRGWKNTEAFF TGCGCCAGCAGCTTGAGGGACAGGGGATGGAAGAACACTGAAGCTTTCTTT
TRBD2 many TRBJ2-3 TRBV7-8 CASSFSSGRVDTQYF TGTGCCAGCAGCTTCTCTAGCGGGAGGGTAGATACGCAGTATTTT